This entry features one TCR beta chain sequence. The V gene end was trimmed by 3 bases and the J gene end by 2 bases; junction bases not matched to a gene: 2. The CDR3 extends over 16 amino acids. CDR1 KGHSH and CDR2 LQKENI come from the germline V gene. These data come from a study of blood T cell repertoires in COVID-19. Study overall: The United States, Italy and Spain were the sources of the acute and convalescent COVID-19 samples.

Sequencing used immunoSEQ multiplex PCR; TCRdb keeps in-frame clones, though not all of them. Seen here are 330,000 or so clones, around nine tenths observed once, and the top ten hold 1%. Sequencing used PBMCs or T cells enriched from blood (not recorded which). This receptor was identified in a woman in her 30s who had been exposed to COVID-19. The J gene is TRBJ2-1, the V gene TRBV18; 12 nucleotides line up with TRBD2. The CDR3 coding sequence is TGTGCCAGCTCACCGACTAGCGGGAGCACCTACAATGAGCAGTTCTTC. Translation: CASSPTSGSTYNEQFF.